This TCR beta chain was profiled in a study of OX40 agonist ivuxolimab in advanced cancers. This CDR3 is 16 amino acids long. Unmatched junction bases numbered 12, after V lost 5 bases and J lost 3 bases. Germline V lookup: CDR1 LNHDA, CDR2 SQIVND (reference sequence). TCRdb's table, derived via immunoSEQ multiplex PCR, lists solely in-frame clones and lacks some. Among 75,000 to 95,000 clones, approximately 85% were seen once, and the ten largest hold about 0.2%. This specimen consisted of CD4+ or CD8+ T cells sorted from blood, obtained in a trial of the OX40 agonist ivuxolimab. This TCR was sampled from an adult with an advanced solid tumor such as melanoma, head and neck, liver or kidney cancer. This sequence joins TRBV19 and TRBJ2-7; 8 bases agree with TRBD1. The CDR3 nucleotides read TGTGCCAGTAGTCTCGGACAGGGACGATGGGACTACGAGCAGTACTTC. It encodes CASSLGQGRWDYEQYF.